The 13 T cell receptor beta chains below all came from one sample that was sequenced in a study of metastatic and nonmetastatic thyroid tumors. Thyroid surgery took place with no prior treatment in any patient. TCRdb re-processed the PCR reads through MiXCR. The data contain 40,000 to 45,000 clones, under 4% of them singletons. The sample taken for sequencing was blood. These receptors came from a female donor with papillary thyroid cancer or a benign thyroid nodule (not recorded which). Some clones in this sample may be carry-over from other donors' samples.

This clone was detected ten times or more. This chain links TRBV7-3 with TRBJ2-1, with 7 bases matching TRBD2. CDR1 and CDR2 (germline): SGHTA, FQGTGA. The J segment lost 8 bases and the V segment lost 5 bases, leaving 12 bases of the junction unmatched. The CDR3 covers 15 residues. This chain's CDR3 is CASSHSGNRFDEQFF. CDR3 DNA sequence: TGTGCCAGCAGCCACAGCGGGAACCGCTTCGATGAGCAGTTCTTC.

In this sample, this clone turned up many times. The rearrangement uses TRBV20-1 and TRBJ2-7; TRBD1 is a possible D gene (6 bases). Germline lookup yields CDR1 DFQATT and CDR2 SNEGSKA (reference sequence). The V end lost 1 base, the J end lost 7 bases, and 14 bases lay between the germline ends. The CDR3 extends over 13 amino acids. This CDR3 reads CSARAPDSREQYF. CDR3 DNA: TGCAGTGCTAGAGCCCCGGACAGCCGAGAGCAGTACTTC.

J is TRBJ2-1 and V is TRBV5-1; D unresolved. Germline-derived CDR1 and CDR2 are SGHRS and YFSETQ. CDR3 size: 12 residues. V shed 2 bases and J shed 8 bases, with 8 bases lying between them. CDR3 sequence reads: CASSLGVDEQFF. The DNA for the CDR3 is TGCGCCAGCAGCTTAGGCGTCGATGAGCAGTTCTTC. Combining the CDR3 with reference TRBV5-1 and TRBJ2-1 gives the whole variable domain KAGVTQTPRYLIKTRGQQVTLSCSPISGHRSVSWYQQTPGQGLQFLFEYFSETQRNKGNFPGRFSGRQFSNSRSEMNVSTLELGDSALYLCASSLGVDEQFFGPGTRLTVL.

In this sample, this clone turned up many times. The chain employs TRBV2 and TRBJ1-6, with D hard to call. The germline V and J ends were trimmed by 10 bases and 4 bases, with 17 bases remaining between them. This CDR3 is built from 15 residues. From germline, CDR1 is SNHLY and CDR2 FYNNEI. CDR3 bases: TGTGCCACACACAGCGGAGGAGGATATAATTCACCCCTCCACTTT. Amino acid sequence: CATHSGGGYNSPLHF.

This clone was recorded a few times. The chain uses TRBV6-4 and TRBJ1-1; D unclear. This CDR3 is built from 13 residues. V was pared by 5 bases and J by 4 bases, with 11 bases between. Germline CDR1 and CDR2: MRHNA and SNTAGT. This CDR3 is CASSRSEITEAFF. The CDR3, as DNA: TGTGCCAGCAGTCGGTCAGAAATCACTGAAGCTTTCTTT.

The table lists this clone with many counts. The genes are TRBV27 and TRBJ2-6; perhaps TRBD2 as D (5 bases). The germline CDR1 and CDR2 sequences are MNHEY and SMNVEV (reference sequence). Trimming pared 10 bases from V and 0 bases from J, leaving 19 bases between. The CDR3 is 17 amino acids. The CDR3 loop reads CATHMGAPPSGANVLTF. CDR3 DNA sequence: TGTGCCACCCATATGGGAGCGCCACCCTCTGGGGCCAACGTCCTGACTTTC.

This clone was found a few times. The rearrangement links TRBV6-1 to TRBJ1-1; D gene ambiguous. This CDR3 has 12 amino acids. Germline loops: CDR1 MNHNS, CDR2 SASEGT. Trimming stripped 6 bases from V and 0 bases from J, with 5 bases between. This chain's CDR3 is CASSFLNTEAFF. Here the CDR3 DNA reads TGTGCCAGCAGCTTTCTGAACACTGAAGCTTTCTTT.

This clone was detected many times. The CDR3 here is CASSRGVYEQYF. CDR3 DNA sequence: TGTGCCAGCAGCCGGGGGGTCTACGAGCAGTACTTC. V usage is TRBV11-2 and J usage is TRBJ2-7, with 7 positions matching TRBD2. J gave up 3 bases and V 5 bases, and 1 base lay outside the gene matches. The CDR3 contains 12 residues. Germline V CDR1 and CDR2: SGHAT, FQNNGV.

CDR3 protein: CASSERVTYGYTF. CDR3 nucleotides: TGCGCCAGCAGTGAACGGGTAACCTATGGCTACACCTTC. The chain employs TRBV10-2 and TRBJ1-2; D is undetermined. The CDR3 length is 13 residues. With 3 bases removed from V and 4 bases from J, the gap between germline ends came to 9 bases. From germline, CDR1 is WSHSY and CDR2 SAAADI.

This clone has at least ten counts. The CDR3 loop reads CASSAKFSGANVLTF. The CDR3 bases are TGTGCCAGCAGTGCTAAGTTTTCTGGGGCCAACGTCCTGACTTTC. This chain uses TRBV12-3 or TRBV12-4 with TRBJ2-6; D is unresolved. This CDR3 spans 15 amino acids. V lost 5 bases and J 1 base, leaving 9 bases between the germline ends.

This clone was seen repeatedly, ten times or more. This sample includes further DNA sequences coding for the same CDR3. The chain employs TRBV6-1 and TRBJ2-1; maybe TRBD2 (5 bases). CDR1 MNHNS and CDR2 SASEGT come from the germline V gene. V lost 10 bases to trimming and J lost 1 base, with 14 bases between them. The CDR3 length is 14 residues. CDR3 sequence: CATSKGGSYNEQFF. The CDR3 region has the DNA TGTGCCACCTCTAAGGGCGGGTCCTACAATGAGCAGTTCTTC.

Notes on this clone: A read error may account for a junction end that differs from germline. The chain uses TRBV7-9 and TRBJ2-7, with 9 positions matching TRBD2. Germline loops: CDR1 SEHNR, CDR2 FQNEAQ (reference sequence). The CDR3 is 16 residues long. CDR3 in amino acids: CASSFATSGSSYEHDF. CDR3 nucleotides: TGTGCCAGCAGCTTCGCCACTAGCGGGTCATCCTACGAGCATGACTTC.

Ten or more counts support this clone. The chain combines TRBV4-1 with TRBJ1-5, with D maybe TRBD1 (5 bases). In germline, CDR1 is MGHRA, CDR2 YSYEKL. Trimming cost V 0 bases and J 0 bases, with 9 bases left between them. The CDR3 has 16 amino acids. Written as DNA, the CDR3 is TGCGCCAGCAGCCAAGAGACAGTATATAGCAATCAGCCCCAGCATTTT. This sequence encodes CASSQETVYSNQPQHF.